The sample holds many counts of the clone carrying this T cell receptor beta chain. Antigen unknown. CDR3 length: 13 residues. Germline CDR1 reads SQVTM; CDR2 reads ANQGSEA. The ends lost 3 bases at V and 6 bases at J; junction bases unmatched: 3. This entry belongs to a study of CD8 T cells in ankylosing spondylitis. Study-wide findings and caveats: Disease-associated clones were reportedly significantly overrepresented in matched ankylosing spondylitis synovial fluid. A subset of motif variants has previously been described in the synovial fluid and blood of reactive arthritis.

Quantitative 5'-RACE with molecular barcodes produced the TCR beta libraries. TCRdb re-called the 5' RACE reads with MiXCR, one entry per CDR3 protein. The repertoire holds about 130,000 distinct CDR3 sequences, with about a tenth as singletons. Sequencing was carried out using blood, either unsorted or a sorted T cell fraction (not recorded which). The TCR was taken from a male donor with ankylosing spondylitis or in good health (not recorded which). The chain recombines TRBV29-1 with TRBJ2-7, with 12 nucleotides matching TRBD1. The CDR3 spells CSVEGQGASEQYF. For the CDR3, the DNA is TGCAGCGTTGAGGGACAGGGGGCAAGCGAGCAGTACTTC.